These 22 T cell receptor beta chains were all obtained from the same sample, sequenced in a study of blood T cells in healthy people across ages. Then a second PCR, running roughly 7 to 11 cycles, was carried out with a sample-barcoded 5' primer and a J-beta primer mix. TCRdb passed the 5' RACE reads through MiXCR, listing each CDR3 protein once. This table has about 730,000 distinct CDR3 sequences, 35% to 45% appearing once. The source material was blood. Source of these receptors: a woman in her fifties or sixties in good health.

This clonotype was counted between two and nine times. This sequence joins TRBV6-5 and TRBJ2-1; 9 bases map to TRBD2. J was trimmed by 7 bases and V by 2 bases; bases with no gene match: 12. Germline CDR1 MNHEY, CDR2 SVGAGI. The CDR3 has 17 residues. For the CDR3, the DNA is TGTGCCAGCAGTTACCCCCAGGCGGGGGGGCTTTCAAATGAGCAGTTCTTC. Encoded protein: CASSYPQAGGLSNEQFF.

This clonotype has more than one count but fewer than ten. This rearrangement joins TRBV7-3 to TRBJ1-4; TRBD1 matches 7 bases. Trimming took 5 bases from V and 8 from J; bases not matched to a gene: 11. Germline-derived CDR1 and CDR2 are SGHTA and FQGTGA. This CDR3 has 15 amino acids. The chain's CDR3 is CASSTTGTAGEKLFF. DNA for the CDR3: TGTGCCAGCAGCACGACCGGGACAGCGGGCGAAAAACTGTTTTTT.

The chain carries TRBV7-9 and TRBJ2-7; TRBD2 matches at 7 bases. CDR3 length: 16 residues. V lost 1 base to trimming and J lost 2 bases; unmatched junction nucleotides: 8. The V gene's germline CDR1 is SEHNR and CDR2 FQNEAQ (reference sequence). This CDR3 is CASSLEAPGRTYEQYF. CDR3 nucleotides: TGTGCCAGCAGCTTAGAAGCCCCCGGGAGGACCTACGAGCAGTACTTC.

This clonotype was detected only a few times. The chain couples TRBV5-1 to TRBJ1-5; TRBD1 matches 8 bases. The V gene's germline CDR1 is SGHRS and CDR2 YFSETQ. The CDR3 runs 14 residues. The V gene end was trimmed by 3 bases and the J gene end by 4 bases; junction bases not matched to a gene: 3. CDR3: CASSWTGFNQPQHF. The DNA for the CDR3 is TGCGCCAGCAGCTGGACAGGGTTTAATCAGCCCCAGCATTTT. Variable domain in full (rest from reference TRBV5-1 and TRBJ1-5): KAGVTQTPRYLIKTRGQQVTLSCSPISGHRSVSWYQQTPGQGLQFLFEYFSETQRNKGNFPGRFSGRQFSNSRSEMNVSTLELGDSALYLCASSWTGFNQPQHFGDGTRLSIL.

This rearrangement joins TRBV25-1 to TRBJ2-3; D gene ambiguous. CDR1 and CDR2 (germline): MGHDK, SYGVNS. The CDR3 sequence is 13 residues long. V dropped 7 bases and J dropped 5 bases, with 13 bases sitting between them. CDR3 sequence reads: CASNHFSGDTQYF. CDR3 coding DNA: TGTGCCAGCAATCATTTTTCGGGAGATACGCAGTATTTT.

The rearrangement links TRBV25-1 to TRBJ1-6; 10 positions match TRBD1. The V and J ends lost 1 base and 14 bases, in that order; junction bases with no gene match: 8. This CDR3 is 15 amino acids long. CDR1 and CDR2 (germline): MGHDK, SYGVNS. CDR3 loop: CASSEFDRGLGTLHF. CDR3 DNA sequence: TGTGCCAGCAGTGAATTCGACAGGGGGCTTGGAACCCTCCACTTT.

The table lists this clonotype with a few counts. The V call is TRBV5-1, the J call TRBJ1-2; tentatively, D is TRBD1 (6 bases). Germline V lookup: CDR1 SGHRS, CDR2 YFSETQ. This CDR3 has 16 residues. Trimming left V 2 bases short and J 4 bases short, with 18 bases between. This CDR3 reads CASSLEGGVDSYGYTF. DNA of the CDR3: TGCGCCAGCAGCTTAGAAGGGGGGGTTGATTCCTATGGCTACACCTTC.

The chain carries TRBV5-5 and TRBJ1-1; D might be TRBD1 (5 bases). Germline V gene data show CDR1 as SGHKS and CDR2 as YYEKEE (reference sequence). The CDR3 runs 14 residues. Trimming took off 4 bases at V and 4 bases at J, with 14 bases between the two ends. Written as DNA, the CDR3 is TGTGCCAGCAGCCCCCCCAGGGATGTCACTGAAGCTTTCTTT. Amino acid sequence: CASSPPRDVTEAFF.

CDR3 sequence reads: CSARGQGIETQYF. For the CDR3, the DNA is TGCAGTGCCAGGGGACAGGGGATAGAGACCCAGTACTTC. The chain uses TRBV20-1 and TRBJ2-4; TRBD1 matches 10 bases. The J call may be incorrect, as the DNA end agrees better with TRBJ2-5. In germline, CDR1 is DFQATT, CDR2 SNEGSKA (reference sequence). The CDR3 runs to 13 residues.

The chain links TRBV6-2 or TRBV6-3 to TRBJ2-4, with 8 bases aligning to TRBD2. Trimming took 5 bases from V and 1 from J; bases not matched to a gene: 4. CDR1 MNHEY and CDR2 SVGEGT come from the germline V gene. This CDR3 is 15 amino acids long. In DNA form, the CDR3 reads TGTGCCAGCAGTCCCCGACTAGCGGCCAAAAACATTCAGTACTTC. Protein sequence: CASSPRLAAKNIQYF.

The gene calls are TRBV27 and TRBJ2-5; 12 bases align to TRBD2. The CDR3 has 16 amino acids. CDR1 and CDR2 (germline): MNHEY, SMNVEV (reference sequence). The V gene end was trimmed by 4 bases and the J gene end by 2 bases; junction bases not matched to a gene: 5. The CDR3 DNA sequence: TGTGCCAGCAGTTCCCGGACTAGCGGGGATCAAGAGACCCAGTACTTC. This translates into CASSSRTSGDQETQYF.

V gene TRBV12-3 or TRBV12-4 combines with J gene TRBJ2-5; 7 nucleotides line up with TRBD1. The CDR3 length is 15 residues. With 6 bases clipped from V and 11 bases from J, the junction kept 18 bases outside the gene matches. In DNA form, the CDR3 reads TGTGCCAGCAGCCCTGGACAGGCCTTTTACAATGAGCAGTACTTC. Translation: CASSPGQAFYNEQYF.

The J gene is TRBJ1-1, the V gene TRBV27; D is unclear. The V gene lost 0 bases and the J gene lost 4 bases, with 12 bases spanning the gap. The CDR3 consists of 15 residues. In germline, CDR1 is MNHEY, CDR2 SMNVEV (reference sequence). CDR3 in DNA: TGTGCCAGCAGTTTATCAGCCGGGTTCCGCACTGAAGCTTTCTTT. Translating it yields CASSLSAGFRTEAFF.

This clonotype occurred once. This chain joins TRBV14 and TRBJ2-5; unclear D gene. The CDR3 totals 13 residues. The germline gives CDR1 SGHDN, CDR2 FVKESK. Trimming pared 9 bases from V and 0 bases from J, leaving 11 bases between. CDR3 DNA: TGTGCCAGGTCGGTGACTTACCAAGAGACCCAGTACTTC. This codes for CARSVTYQETQYF.

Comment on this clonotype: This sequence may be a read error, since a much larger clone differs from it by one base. The CDR3 sequence: CASSRDTREFF. The CDR3 DNA reads as TGCGCCAGCAGCCGGGACACCCGGGAGTTCTTC. The V gene is TRBV5-1, the J gene TRBJ2-1, with D possibly matching TRBD1 (6 bases). In germline, CDR1 is SGHRS, CDR2 YFSETQ. The CDR3 runs to 11 residues. The V end lost 4 bases, the J end lost 14 bases, and 13 bases lay between the germline ends. Full variable domain (outside the CDR3, taken from reference TRBV5-1 and TRBJ2-1): KAGVTQTPRYLIKTRGQQVTLSCSPISGHRSVSWYQQTPGQGLQFLFEYFSETQRNKGNFPGRFSGRQFSNSRSEMNVSTLELGDSALYLCASSRDTREFFGPGTRLTVL.

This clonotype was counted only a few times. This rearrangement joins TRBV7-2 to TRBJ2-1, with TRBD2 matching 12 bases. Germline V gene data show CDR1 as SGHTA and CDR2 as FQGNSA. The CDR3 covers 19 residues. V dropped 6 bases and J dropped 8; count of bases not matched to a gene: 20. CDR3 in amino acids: CASRFTSSSGGAGYYEQFF. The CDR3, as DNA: TGTGCCAGCAGATTCACATCGTCTAGCGGGGGGGCAGGATACTATGAGCAGTTCTTC. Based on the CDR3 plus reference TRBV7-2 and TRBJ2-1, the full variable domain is GAGVSQSPSNKVTEKGKDVELRCDPISGHTALYWYRQSLGQGLEFLIYFQGNSAPDKSGLPSDRFSAERTGGSVSTLTIQRTQQEDSAVYLCASRFTSSSGGAGYYEQFFGPGTRLTVL.

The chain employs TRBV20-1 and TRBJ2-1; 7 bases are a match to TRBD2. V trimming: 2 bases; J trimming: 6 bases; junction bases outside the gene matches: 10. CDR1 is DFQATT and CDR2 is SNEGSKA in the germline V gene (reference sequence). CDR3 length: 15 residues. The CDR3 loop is CSARHRGSASNEQFF. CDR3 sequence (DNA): TGCAGTGCTAGACATCGCGGGAGTGCCTCCAATGAGCAGTTCTTC.

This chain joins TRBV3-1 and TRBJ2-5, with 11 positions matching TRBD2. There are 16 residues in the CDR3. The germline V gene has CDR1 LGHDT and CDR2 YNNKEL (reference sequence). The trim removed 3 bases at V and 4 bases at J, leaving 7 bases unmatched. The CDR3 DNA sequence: TGTGCCAGCAGCCACACGGGACTAGCGGCAGGAGAGACCCAGTACTTC. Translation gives CASSHTGLAAGETQYF.

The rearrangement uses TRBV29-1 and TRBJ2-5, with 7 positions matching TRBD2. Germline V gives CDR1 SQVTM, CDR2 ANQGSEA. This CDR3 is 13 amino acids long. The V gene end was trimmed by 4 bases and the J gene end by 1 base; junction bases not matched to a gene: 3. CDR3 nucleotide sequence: TGCAGCGTTGTGGGGGGGAGCCAAGAGACCCAGTACTTC. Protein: CSVVGGSQETQYF.

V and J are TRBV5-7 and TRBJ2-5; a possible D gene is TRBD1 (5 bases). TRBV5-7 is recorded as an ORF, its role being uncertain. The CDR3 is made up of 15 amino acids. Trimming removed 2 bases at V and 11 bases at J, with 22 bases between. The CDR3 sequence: CASSFSSGILNEQYF. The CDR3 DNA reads TGTGCCAGCAGCTTTAGTTCAGGGATACTCAATGAGCAGTACTTC.

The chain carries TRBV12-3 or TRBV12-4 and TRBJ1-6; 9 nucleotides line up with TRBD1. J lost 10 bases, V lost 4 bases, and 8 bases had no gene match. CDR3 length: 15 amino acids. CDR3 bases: TGTGCCAGCAGTTATGCCGGGACAGGGAGGTCACCCCTCCACTTT. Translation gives CASSYAGTGRSPLHF.

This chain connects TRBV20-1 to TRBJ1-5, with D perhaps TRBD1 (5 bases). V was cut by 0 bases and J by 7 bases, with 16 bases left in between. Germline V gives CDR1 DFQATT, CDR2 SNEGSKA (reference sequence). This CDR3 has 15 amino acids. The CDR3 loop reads CSARDSIGGGQPQHF. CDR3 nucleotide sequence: TGCAGTGCTAGAGATTCGATCGGGGGTGGACAGCCCCAGCATTTT.